This T cell receptor (beta chain) was sequenced for a study of blood T cell repertoires in COVID-19. Study-wide context: Nucleic acid was either cDNA or gDNA, and it came from T cells, B-cell-depleted T cells, or PBMCs.

In the original workflow: Amplification of reference gene primers provided the estimated nucleated cell counts. Generated by immunoSEQ multiplex PCR, the TCRdb table keeps only in-frame clones and is missing some. That table gives V, J and clone size, and the DNA gave D and trimming. The repertoire holds 55,000 to 75,000 clones, with 82% as singletons. Germline-derived CDR1 and CDR2 are KGHDR and SFDVKD. V lost 3 bases to trimming and J lost 0 bases, with 11 bases between them. This CDR3 is built from 16 residues. The J gene is TRBJ1-3, the V gene TRBV24-1; weak D call: TRBD1 (6 bases). Sample: peripheral blood. This clonotype was obtained from an elderly man with active COVID-19. The CDR3 nucleotides are TGTGCCACCAGTGATGCCCGGACAGTCTCTGGAAACACCATATATTTT. Protein sequence: CATSDARTVSGNTIYF.